This TCR beta chain was identified in a study of cytomegalovirus exposure and HLA in healthy donors. Findings of the study overall: Rarity marked most TCR sequences, yet some public TCRs occurred in many donors.

The PCR was carried out with 60 Vbeta primers and 13 Jbeta primers. Libraries were prepared by immunoSEQ multiplex PCR; TCRdb keeps only in-frame clonotypes and omits some of them. The sample lists about 190,000 clones; 77% were seen once. CDR3 size: 15 residues. As for this clone: Its antigen remains unknown.

The sample was PBMCs. The J gene is TRBJ2-5, the V gene TRBV7-5; the table's D call TRBD2 went unverified against the DNA. TRBV7-5 corresponds to a pseudogene. The receptor comes from a woman younger than 45 in good health and CMV-seropositive. The DNA of the CDR3 is TGTGCCAGAAGCTTAGACCCGGGGGGAGAAGAGACCCAGTACTTC. Translating it yields CARSLDPGGEETQYF.